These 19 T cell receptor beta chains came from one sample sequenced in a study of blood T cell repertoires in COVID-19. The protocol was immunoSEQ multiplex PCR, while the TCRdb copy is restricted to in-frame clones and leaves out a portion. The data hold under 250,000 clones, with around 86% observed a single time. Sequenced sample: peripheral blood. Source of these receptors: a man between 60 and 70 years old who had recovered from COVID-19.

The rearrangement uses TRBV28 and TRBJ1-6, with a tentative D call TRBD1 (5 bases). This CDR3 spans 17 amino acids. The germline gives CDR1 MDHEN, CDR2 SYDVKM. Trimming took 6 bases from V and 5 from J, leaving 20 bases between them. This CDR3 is CASSHAGLPADNSPLHF. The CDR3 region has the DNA TGTGCCAGCAGCCATGCAGGGTTGCCCGCCGATAATTCACCCCTCCACTTT.

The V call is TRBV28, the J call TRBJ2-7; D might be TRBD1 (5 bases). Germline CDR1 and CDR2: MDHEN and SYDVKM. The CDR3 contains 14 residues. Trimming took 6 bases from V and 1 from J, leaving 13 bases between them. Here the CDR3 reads CASRSPGASYEQYF. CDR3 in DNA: TGTGCCAGCAGGTCCCCTGGGGCTTCCTACGAGCAGTACTTC.

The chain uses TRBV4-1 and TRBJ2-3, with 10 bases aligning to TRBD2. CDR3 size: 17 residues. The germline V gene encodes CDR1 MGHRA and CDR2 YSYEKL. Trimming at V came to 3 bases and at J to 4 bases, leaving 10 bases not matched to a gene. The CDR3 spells CASSQVHSGGSPDTQYF. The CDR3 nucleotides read TGCGCCAGCAGCCAGGTCCATAGCGGGGGGAGCCCAGATACGCAGTATTTT.

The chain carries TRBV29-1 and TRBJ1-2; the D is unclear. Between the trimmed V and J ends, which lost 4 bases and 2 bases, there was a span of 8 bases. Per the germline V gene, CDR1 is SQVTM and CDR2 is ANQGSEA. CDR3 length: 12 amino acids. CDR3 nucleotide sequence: TGCAGCGTTGTACTAATAAACTATGGCTACACCTTC. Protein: CSVVLINYGYTF.

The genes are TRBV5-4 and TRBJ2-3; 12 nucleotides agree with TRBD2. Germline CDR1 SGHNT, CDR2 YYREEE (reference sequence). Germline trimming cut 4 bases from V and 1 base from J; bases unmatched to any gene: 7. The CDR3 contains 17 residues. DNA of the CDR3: TGTGCCAGCAGCGCCCTAGCGGGAGGGTTGGGCACAGATACGCAGTATTTT. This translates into CASSALAGGLGTDTQYF.

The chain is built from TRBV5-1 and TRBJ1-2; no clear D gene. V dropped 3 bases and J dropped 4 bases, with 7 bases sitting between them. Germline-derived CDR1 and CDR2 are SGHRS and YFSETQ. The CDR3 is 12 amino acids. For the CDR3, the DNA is TGCGCCAGCAGCTCCCTATTCTATGGCTACACCTTC. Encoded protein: CASSSLFYGYTF.

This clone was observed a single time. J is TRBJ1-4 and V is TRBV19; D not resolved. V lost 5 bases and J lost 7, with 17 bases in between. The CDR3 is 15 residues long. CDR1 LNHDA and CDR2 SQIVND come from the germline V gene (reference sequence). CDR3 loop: CASSPGPARGEKLFF. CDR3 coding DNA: TGTGCCAGTAGTCCTGGGCCTGCCCGGGGTGAAAAACTGTTTTTT.

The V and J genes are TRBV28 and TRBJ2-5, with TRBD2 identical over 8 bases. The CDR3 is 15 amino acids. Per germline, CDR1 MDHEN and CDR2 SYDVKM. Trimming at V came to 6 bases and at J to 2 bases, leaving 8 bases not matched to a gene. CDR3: CASSSGGGAQETQYF. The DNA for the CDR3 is TGTGCCAGCAGCTCCGGGGGGGGCGCACAAGAGACCCAGTACTTC.

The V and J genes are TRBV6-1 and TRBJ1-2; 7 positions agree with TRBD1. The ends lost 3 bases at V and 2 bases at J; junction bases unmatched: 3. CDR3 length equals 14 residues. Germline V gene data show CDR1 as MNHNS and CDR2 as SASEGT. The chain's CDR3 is CASSETGQNYGYTF. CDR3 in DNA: TGTGCCAGCAGTGAGACGGGACAGAACTATGGCTACACCTTC.

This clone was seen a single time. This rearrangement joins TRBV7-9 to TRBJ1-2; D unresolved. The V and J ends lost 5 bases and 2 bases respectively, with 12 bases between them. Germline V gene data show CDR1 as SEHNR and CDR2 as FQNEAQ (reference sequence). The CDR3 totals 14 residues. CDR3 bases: TGTGCCAGCAGCCCCGGGCGGGAGAACTATGGCTACACCTTC. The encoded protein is CASSPGRENYGYTF.

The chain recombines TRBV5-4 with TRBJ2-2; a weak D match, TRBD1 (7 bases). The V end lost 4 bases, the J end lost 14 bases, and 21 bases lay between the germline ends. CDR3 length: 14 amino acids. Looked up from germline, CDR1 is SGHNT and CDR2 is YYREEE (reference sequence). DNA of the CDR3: TGTGCCAGCAGCCAGGGGGGCAAGGGGGCGAAACTGTTTTTT. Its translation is CASSQGGKGAKLFF.

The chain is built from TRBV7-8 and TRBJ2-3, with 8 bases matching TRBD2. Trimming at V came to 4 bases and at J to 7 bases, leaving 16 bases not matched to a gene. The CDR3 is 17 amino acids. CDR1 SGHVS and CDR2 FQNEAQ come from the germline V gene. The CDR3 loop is CASSSSSLTGGQYTQYF. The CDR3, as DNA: TGTGCCAGCAGCTCCAGTAGTCTGACGGGGGGGCAGTATACGCAGTATTTT.

The CDR3 DNA follows: TGTGCCAGCAGTTACGGTCAAGCCCGTGGCTACACCTTC. The encoded protein is CASSYGQARGYTF. V gene TRBV6-2 or TRBV6-3 combines with J gene TRBJ1-2; no clear D gene. CDR1 MNHEY and CDR2 SVGEGT come from the germline V gene. Between the trimmed V and J ends, which lost 2 bases and 7 bases, there was a span of 11 bases. CDR3 length: 13 amino acids.

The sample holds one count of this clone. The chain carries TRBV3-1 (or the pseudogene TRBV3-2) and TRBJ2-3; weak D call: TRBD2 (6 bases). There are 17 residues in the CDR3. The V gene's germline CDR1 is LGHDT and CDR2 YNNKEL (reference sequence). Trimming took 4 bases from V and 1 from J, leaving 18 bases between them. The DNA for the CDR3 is TGTGCCAGCAGCCCCAGGGAGGTTAGCATCGGCACAGATACGCAGTATTTT. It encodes CASSPREVSIGTDTQYF.

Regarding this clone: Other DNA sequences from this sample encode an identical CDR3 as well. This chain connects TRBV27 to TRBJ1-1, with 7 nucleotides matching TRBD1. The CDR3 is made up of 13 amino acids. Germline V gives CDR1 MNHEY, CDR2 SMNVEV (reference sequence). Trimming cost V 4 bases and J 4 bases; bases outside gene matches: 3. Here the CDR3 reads CASSYRGGTEAFF. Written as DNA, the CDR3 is TGTGCCAGCAGTTACAGGGGTGGCACTGAAGCTTTCTTT.

The CDR3 region is CASSPSEANTQYF. Here the CDR3 DNA reads TGCGCCAGCAGCCCTTCTGAAGCCAATACGCAGTATTTT. The gene calls are TRBV5-1 and TRBJ2-3; D remains ambiguous. The ends were cut back, 4 bases at V and 7 bases at J, with 13 bases in the middle. CDR3 size: 13 residues. CDR1 and CDR2 from the germline V gene are SGHRS and YFSETQ.

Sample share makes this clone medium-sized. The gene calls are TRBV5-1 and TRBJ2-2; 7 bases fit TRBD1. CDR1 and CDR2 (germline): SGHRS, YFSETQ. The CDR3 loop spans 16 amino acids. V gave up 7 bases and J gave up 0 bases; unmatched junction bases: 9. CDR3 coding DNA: TGCGCCAGCTCTGAGGCCGACAGGGCGAACACCGGGGAGCTGTTTTTT. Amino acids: CASSEADRANTGELFF.

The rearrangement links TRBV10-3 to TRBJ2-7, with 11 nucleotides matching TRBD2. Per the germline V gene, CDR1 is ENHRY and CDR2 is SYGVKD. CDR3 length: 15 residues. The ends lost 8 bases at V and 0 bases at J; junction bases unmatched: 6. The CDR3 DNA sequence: TGTGCCATCGCTAGCGGGGGGCCCAGCTCCTACGAGCAGTACTTC. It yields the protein CAIASGGPSSYEQYF.

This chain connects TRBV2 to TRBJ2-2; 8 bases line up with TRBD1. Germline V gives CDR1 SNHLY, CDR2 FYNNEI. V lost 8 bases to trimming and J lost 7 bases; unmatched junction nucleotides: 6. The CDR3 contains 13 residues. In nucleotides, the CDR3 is TGTGCCAGCCAGGACAGGGCGGGCGGGGAGCTGTTTTTT. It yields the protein CASQDRAGGELFF.